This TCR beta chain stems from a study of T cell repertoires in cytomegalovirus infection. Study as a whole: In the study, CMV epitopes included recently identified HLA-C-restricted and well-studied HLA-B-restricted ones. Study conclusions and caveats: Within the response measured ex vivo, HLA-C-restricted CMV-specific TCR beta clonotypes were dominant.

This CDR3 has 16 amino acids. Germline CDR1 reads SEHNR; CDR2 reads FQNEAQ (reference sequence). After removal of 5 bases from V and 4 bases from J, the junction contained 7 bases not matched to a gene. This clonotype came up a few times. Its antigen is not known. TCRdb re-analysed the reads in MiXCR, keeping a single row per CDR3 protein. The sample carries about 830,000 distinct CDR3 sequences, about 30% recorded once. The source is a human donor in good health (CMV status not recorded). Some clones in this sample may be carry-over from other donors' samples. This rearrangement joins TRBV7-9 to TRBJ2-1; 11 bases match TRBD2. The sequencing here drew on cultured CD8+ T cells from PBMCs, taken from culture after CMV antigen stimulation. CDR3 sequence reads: CASSDRSGGAYNEQFF. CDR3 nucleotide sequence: TGTGCCAGCAGCGACCGTAGCGGGGGGGCTTACAATGAGCAGTTCTTC.